This note documents a single T cell receptor (beta chain) sequence. In the source study's methods: Reference gene primer amplification in the assay estimated nucleated cell counts. Libraries were prepared by immunoSEQ multiplex PCR; TCRdb keeps only in-frame clonotypes and omits some of them. Clone size and V and J calls were adopted from that table, with D and trimming inferred from the DNA. The sample holds about 74,000 clones, about 83% seen once. This sample was taken from a study of blood T cell repertoires in COVID-19. Study overall: Acute-phase and convalescent COVID-19 samples originated in the United States, Italy and Spain. PBMCs, B-cell-depleted T cells, or T cells provided the cDNA or gDNA that made up the material.

This sequence was found in a man between 65 and 80 years old with acute or convalescent COVID-19. The specimen sequenced was peripheral blood.

The CDR3 loop reads CSVDGAARGTNYGYTF. In DNA form, the CDR3 reads TGCAGCGTTGACGGGGCGGCCAGGGGGACTAACTATGGCTACACCTTC. The V and J genes are TRBV29-1 and TRBJ1-2; 7 nucleotides agree with TRBD1. Looked up from germline, CDR1 is SQVTM and CDR2 is ANQGSEA. V shed 3 bases, J shed 0 bases, and the junction held 10 bases outside the gene matches. There are 16 residues in the CDR3.